The text below deals with one T cell receptor beta chain. Its antigen is not identified. These data originate in a study of T cell responses to AZD1222 COVID-19 vaccine. Measured with immunoSEQ multiplex PCR; TCRdb has only the in-frame clones, and not every one. The data show 150,000 or so clones, 91% seen once. Findings of the study overall: After two AZD1222 doses, spike-specific TCR breadth and depth rose versus day 0. Donor demographics were predominantly white British with a female majority; clonal diversity may be underestimated.

The material sequenced was peripheral blood, taken 28 days after the second AZD1222 dose. The TCR originated in an adult who received the AZD1222 COVID-19 vaccine.

The CDR3 DNA reads as TGTGCCAGCAGGCGGACGCGTGAAAAACTGTTTTTT. Residues: CASRRTREKLFF. V gene TRBV12-3 or TRBV12-4 combines with J gene TRBJ1-4; D is uncertain. V was shortened by 6 bases and J by 7 bases, with 9 bases between the two germline ends. CDR3 size: 12 residues.